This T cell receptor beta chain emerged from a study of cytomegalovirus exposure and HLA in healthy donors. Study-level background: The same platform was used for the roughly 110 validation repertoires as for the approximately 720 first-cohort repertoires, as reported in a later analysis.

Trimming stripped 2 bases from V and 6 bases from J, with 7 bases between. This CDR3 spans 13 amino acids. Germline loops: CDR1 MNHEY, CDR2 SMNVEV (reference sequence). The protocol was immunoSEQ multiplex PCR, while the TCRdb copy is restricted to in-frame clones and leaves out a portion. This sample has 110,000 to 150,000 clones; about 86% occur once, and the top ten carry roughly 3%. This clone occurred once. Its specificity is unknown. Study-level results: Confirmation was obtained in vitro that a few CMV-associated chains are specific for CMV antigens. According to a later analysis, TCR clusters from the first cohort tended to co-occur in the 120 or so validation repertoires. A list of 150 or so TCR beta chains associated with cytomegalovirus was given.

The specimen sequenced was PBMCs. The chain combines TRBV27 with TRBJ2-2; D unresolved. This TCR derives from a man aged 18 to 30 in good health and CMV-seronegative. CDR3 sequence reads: CASSLPSPGELFF. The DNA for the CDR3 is TGTGCCAGCAGTTTACCAAGCCCCGGGGAGCTGTTTTTT.